The T cell receptor beta chain described here comes from a study of cytomegalovirus exposure and HLA in healthy donors. Note on this clone: Its antigen is as yet unknown.

Vbeta (60) and Jbeta (13) primers were used in the PCR. Repertoires were generated with immunoSEQ multiplex PCR, while TCRdb's copy carries only in-frame clones and drops some. This table has 95,000 to 150,000 clones, approximately 80% appearing once. With 0 bases clipped from V and 2 bases from J, the junction kept 10 bases outside the gene matches. Per germline, CDR1 SGDLS and CDR2 YYNGEE. The CDR3 runs 18 residues. Whole-study findings and limits: Most TCR beta V segments were productive about 90% or about 30% of the time in an earlier analysis.

Material for sequencing was PBMCs. The clonotype originates from a human donor in good health. The chain recombines TRBV9 with TRBJ2-3, with 9 bases fitting TRBD2. The CDR3 DNA sequence: TGTGCCAGCAGCGTAGCCCCCCGGTCTAGCGGGATCACAGATACGCAGTATTTT. Residues: CASSVAPRSSGITDTQYF.